These 21 T cell receptor beta chains came from one sample sequenced in a study of blood T cell repertoires in COVID-19. Clones were sequenced by immunoSEQ multiplex PCR, and TCRdb holds only the in-frame ones, with some missing. In the table there are 130,000 to 150,000 clones, approximately 83% of which are singletons. Input material: PBMCs or T cells enriched from blood (not recorded which). These receptors all stem from a man aged 45 to 65 who had recovered from COVID-19.

The V gene is TRBV7-9, the J gene TRBJ2-2; possible D gene TRBD2, 6 bases. CDR1 is SEHNR and CDR2 is FQNEAQ in the germline V gene (reference sequence). The CDR3 contains 14 residues. Deletions cut 6 bases from V and 6 bases from J, with 14 bases between. Here the CDR3 reads CASRRDPPSGELFF. CDR3 nucleotides: TGTGCCAGCAGGCGGGACCCCCCGTCCGGGGAGCTGTTTTTT.

The V and J genes are TRBV4-3 and TRBJ2-2; D gene ambiguous. Trimming stripped 2 bases from V and 6 bases from J, with 10 bases between. The germline V gene encodes CDR1 LGHNA and CDR2 YSLEER. The CDR3 is 14 amino acids. CDR3 amino acids: CASSQTVIPGELFF. CDR3 in DNA: TGCGCCAGCAGCCAAACAGTCATCCCCGGGGAGCTGTTTTTT.

The J gene is TRBJ1-5, the V gene TRBV1. TRBV1 is annotated as a pseudogene. CDR3 size: 16 residues. DNA for the CDR3: TGCACCAGCAGCCAAGTTGAACGGTTTTTCAATCAGCCCCAGCATTTT. The encoded protein is CTSSQVERFFNQPQHF.

The chain combines TRBV7-2 with TRBJ2-6; possibly TRBD2 for D (5 bases). The CDR3 runs to 21 residues. Trimming left V 0 bases short and J 0 bases short, with 21 bases between. Germline CDR1 SGHTA, CDR2 FQGNSA. The CDR3 is CASSLARPREPDPSGANVLTF. Written as DNA, the CDR3 is TGTGCCAGCAGCTTAGCAAGACCCCGGGAACCTGACCCCTCTGGGGCCAACGTCCTGACTTTC. The complete variable domain, with remaining parts taken from reference TRBV7-2 and TRBJ2-6, reads GAGVSQSPSNKVTEKGKDVELRCDPISGHTALYWYRQSLGQGLEFLIYFQGNSAPDKSGLPSDRFSAERTGGSVSTLTIQRTQQEDSAVYLCASSLARPREPDPSGANVLTFGAGSRLTVL.

This clone has just one count. The chain carries TRBV10-3 and TRBJ2-5, with TRBD1 identical over 10 bases. Germline assignment: CDR1 ENHRY and CDR2 SYGVKD. The ends lost 10 bases at V and 6 bases at J; junction bases unmatched: 14. The CDR3 is 15 amino acids. CDR3 residues: CATTSGTGVGQTQYF. DNA of the CDR3: TGTGCCACGACTTCCGGGACAGGGGTGGGCCAGACCCAGTACTTC.

The J gene is TRBJ2-2, the V gene TRBV9, with D possibly TRBD1 on 6 matching bases. V was shortened by 0 bases and J by 6 bases, with 15 bases between the two germline ends. The CDR3 is made up of 16 amino acids. In germline, CDR1 is SGDLS, CDR2 YYNGEE. The CDR3 nucleotides are TGTGCCAGCAGCGTAGCTGCACAGGGTAGCCCCGGGGAGCTGTTTTTT. Its translation is CASSVAAQGSPGELFF.

V is TRBV6-5 and J is TRBJ1-2; 9 bases are a match to TRBD1. CDR1 is MNHEY, CDR2 SVGAGI, per germline. CDR3 length equals 15 residues. V was clipped by 6 bases and J by 6 bases; unmatched bases: 11. DNA for the CDR3: TGTGCCAGCAGCGACCGGGACAGGGCCCTTCATGGCTACACCTTC. It codes for CASSDRDRALHGYTF.

The chain is built from TRBV7-2 and TRBJ2-5, with a possible D match to TRBD1 (6 bases). CDR1 and CDR2 (germline): SGHTA, FQGNSA. V dropped 3 bases and J dropped 4 bases, with 12 bases sitting between them. The CDR3 sequence is 14 residues long. This chain's CDR3 is CASSLIQGIETQYF. Written as DNA, the CDR3 is TGTGCCAGCAGCTTGATTCAGGGGATAGAGACCCAGTACTTC.

This clone appeared a few times. V is TRBV13 and J is TRBJ1-5, with D possibly being TRBD1 (5 bases). CDR3 length equals 12 residues. Trimming removed 1 base at V and 9 bases at J, with 7 bases between. In germline, CDR1 is PRHDT, CDR2 FYEKMQ (reference sequence). The CDR3 is CASSLVGGPQHF. DNA of the CDR3: TGTGCCAGCAGCTTAGTGGGGGGGCCCCAGCATTTT.

This clone was detected only a few times. The V and J genes are TRBV25-1 and TRBJ1-4; TRBD1 might be the D (5 bases). V was trimmed by 8 bases and J by 10 bases, leaving 14 bases between them. This CDR3 has 12 residues. Germline V gene lookup returns CDR1 MGHDK and CDR2 SYGVNS. CDR3 nucleotides: TGTGCCAGCGCGGGGGATTCTCGAAAACTGTTTTTT. Protein product: CASAGDSRKLFF.

V and J are TRBV10-3 and TRBJ2-1; 9 bases fit TRBD1. Germline trimming cut 4 bases from V and 0 bases from J; bases unmatched to any gene: 7. Germline CDR1 reads ENHRY; CDR2 reads SYGVKD. CDR3 length equals 17 residues. CDR3 residues: CAISGWGQGSSYNEQFF. The CDR3 DNA reads as TGTGCCATCAGTGGCTGGGGACAGGGAAGCTCCTACAATGAGCAGTTCTTC.

This clone appeared once. V gene TRBV7-2 combines with J gene TRBJ1-2; 9 bases agree with TRBD1. The CDR3 covers 15 residues. Germline values: CDR1 SGHTA, CDR2 FQGNSA. After removal of 1 base from V and 2 bases from J, the junction contained 2 bases not matched to a gene. The CDR3 DNA sequence: TGTGCCAGCAGCTTAGTAGGGACAGGGAACTATGGCTACACCTTC. Its translation is CASSLVGTGNYGYTF.

This clone occurred a few times. The chain is built from TRBV5-1 and TRBJ1-3; 8 bases align to TRBD1. V trimming: 0 bases; J trimming: 4 bases; junction bases outside the gene matches: 6. Germline loops: CDR1 SGHRS, CDR2 YFSETQ. The CDR3 runs to 16 residues. The CDR3 bases are TGCGCCAGCAGCTTGGAAACGACAGGGGCCGGAAACACCATATATTTT. Translation: CASSLETTGAGNTIYF.

The chain uses TRBV27 and TRBJ2-1; TRBD2 agrees at 9 bases. Trimming removed 6 bases from V and 3 bases from J; junction bases left unmatched: 12. CDR3 length equals 17 residues. Germline-derived CDR1 and CDR2 are MNHEY and SMNVEV (reference sequence). CDR3 sequence (DNA): TGTGCCAGCAGCGGGTGGGATCTTAGCGGGGGCTACAATGAGCAGTTCTTC. Amino acid sequence: CASSGWDLSGGYNEQFF.

The rearrangement joins TRBV7-3 to TRBJ2-1; 13 positions agree with TRBD2. Germline-derived CDR1 and CDR2 are SGHTA and FQGTGA. The CDR3 has 19 residues. J lost 4 bases, V lost 0 bases, and 9 bases had no gene match. The CDR3 sequence is CASSLTGPLLAGGYNEQFF. In DNA form, the CDR3 reads TGTGCCAGCAGCTTAACTGGCCCCCTACTAGCGGGGGGGTACAATGAGCAGTTCTTC.

This clone was detected only a few times. This chain links TRBV5-1 with TRBJ2-7; D unclear. Trimming stripped 4 bases from V and 0 bases from J, with 8 bases between. The germline V gene encodes CDR1 SGHRS and CDR2 YFSETQ. The length of the CDR3 is 13 residues. CDR3 nucleotide sequence: TGCGCCAGCAGCCGCGACAACTCCTACGAGCAGTACTTC. The encoded protein is CASSRDNSYEQYF.

The chain has TRBV5-6 and TRBJ1-3; no clear D gene. Trimming took 0 bases from V and 0 from J, leaving 7 bases between them. This CDR3 has 15 amino acids. Germline CDR1 reads SGHDT; CDR2 reads YYEEEE. The DNA of the CDR3 is TGTGCCAGCAGCTTGGGGGCAGTCTCTGGAAACACCATATATTTT. Translated: CASSLGAVSGNTIYF.

The chain couples TRBV29-1 to TRBJ1-1; perhaps TRBD1 as D (6 bases). This CDR3 comprises 12 residues. CDR1 is SQVTM, CDR2 ANQGSEA, per germline. Trimming shortened V by 7 bases and J by 1 base, and 10 bases separated the two germline ends. The DNA of the CDR3 is TGCAGCGAAACAGGGAGGAACACTGAAGCTTTCTTT. Translation: CSETGRNTEAFF.

V usage is TRBV6-5 and J usage is TRBJ1-1; TRBD1 matches 8 bases. CDR1 MNHEY and CDR2 SVGAGI come from the germline V gene. This CDR3 comprises 11 residues. V lost 10 bases to trimming and J lost 5 bases; unmatched junction nucleotides: 3. This chain's CDR3 is CANRQGTEAFF. CDR3 bases: TGTGCCAACAGACAGGGGACTGAAGCTTTCTTT.

J is TRBJ2-7 and V is TRBV7-2; 9 bases fit TRBD1. V lost 0 bases and J lost 6; bases outside the gene matches: 9. The CDR3 length is 16 residues. Germline V CDR1 and CDR2: SGHTA, FQGNSA. CDR3 in DNA: TGTGCCAGCAGCTTAGCGCCGGGGACAGGGCGTCCCGAGCAGTACTTC. Amino acids: CASSLAPGTGRPEQYF.

J is TRBJ2-5 and V is TRBV20-1, with 8 bases that match TRBD2. Germline V gives CDR1 DFQATT, CDR2 SNEGSKA (reference sequence). The CDR3 consists of 14 residues. The J segment lost 4 bases and the V segment lost 3 bases, leaving 7 bases of the junction unmatched. The CDR3 is CSASGGGKVETQYF. The CDR3 coding sequence is TGCAGTGCTAGTGGCGGGGGGAAGGTAGAGACCCAGTACTTC.